This TCR beta chain was documented in a study of blood T cell repertoires in COVID-19. Study overall: There were acute and convalescent COVID-19 samples, and they came from the United States, Italy and Spain. Sources were T cells, B-cell-depleted T cells, or PBMCs; the material itself was cDNA or gDNA.

The CDR3 consists of 16 residues. V was clipped by 1 base and J by 6 bases; unmatched bases: 4. The germline CDR1 and CDR2 sequences are KGHSH and LQKENI. Source study methods: Amplification of reference gene primers was used by the study to estimate nucleated cell counts. Only in-frame clones appear in the TCRdb table, and some are missing; sequencing was by immunoSEQ multiplex PCR. V and J calls and clone size come straight from that table; D and trimming were deduced from the DNA. This table has 130,000 or so clones, around 89% appearing once. This TCR derives from a middle-aged man with acute or convalescent COVID-19. The rearrangement uses TRBV18 and TRBJ2-1; 12 nucleotides align to TRBD2. Sequenced input: peripheral blood. In DNA, the CDR3 is TGTGCCAGCTCACCACTGTCTAGCGGGAGGGCCAATGAGCAGTTCTTC. Protein product: CASSPLSSGRANEQFF.